These T cell receptor beta chains were read from a single sample in a study of shared clonotypes between healthy human individuals. Produced via immunoSEQ multiplex PCR; TCRdb's table is partial and in-frame only. Counted here are about 820,000 clones, over 90% occurring once; the ten biggest clones make up 24%. Sequenced: naive CD8+ T cells sorted from blood. The source is a man aged 30 to 45 in good health. Both conserved end residues are part of each CDR3. Each record gives: V gene, D gene, J gene, clone size, CDR3 protein, CDR3 DNA. D genes are given only for firm matches. Only part of the rows carry a size: once, few, many, or a class if the clone is expanded.

TRBV7-8	TRBD1	TRBJ2-7	.	CASSTRRDSQSYEQYF	TGTGCCAGCAGCACTCGACGGGACAGTCAATCCTACGAGCAGTACTTC
TRBV18	.	TRBJ2-2	.	CASSPPGAGELFF	TGTGCCAGCTCACCACCGGGGGCCGGGGAGCTGTTTTTT
TRBV19	.	TRBJ2-7	.	CASSIFGGDAYEQYF	TGTGCCAGTAGTATATTTGGGGGAGACGCCTACGAGCAGTACTTC
TRBV25-1	.	TRBJ2-3	.	CASSGPGGWSTDTQYF	TGTGCCAGCAGTGGGCCTGGCGGGTGGAGCACAGATACGCAGTATTTT
TRBV9	.	TRBJ2-5	.	CASSEGGGAGETQYF	TGTGCCAGCAGCGAGGGAGGGGGCGCGGGAGAGACCCAGTACTTC
TRBV5-5	TRBD1	TRBJ1-1	once	CASSRRQGAGTEAFF	TGTGCCAGCAGCCGTAGACAGGGGGCGGGCACTGAAGCTTTCTTT
TRBV4-1	TRBD2	TRBJ2-1	.	CASSQDFLAGVNEQFF	TGCGCCAGCAGCCAAGATTTCCTAGCGGGGGTGAATGAGCAGTTCTTC
TRBV2	.	TRBJ1-5	.	CASSEAGLGQPQHF	TGTGCCAGCAGTGAAGCAGGGTTGGGTCAGCCCCAGCATTTT
TRBV13	TRBD1	TRBJ2-7	once	CASSLHIRDRVDEQYF	TGTGCCAGCAGCTTACATATTAGGGACAGGGTCGACGAGCAGTACTTC
TRBV14	.	TRBJ2-7	.	CASSQGLGSYEQYF	TGTGCCAGCAGCCAAGGACTGGGCAGCTACGAGCAGTACTTC
TRBV6-1	.	TRBJ1-1	.	CASRTYRTEAFF	TGTGCCAGCAGGACGTACCGCACTGAAGCTTTCTTT
TRBV27	.	TRBJ2-1	.	CASLGQGYNEQFF	TGTGCCAGCTTGGGGCAGGGTTACAATGAGCAGTTCTTC
TRBV27	.	TRBJ2-7	.	CASSFSRSSYEQYF	TGTGCCAGCAGTTTCTCCAGGAGCTCCTACGAGCAGTACTTC
TRBV27	TRBD1	TRBJ1-4	.	CASSKQGAIGEKLFF	TGTGCCAGCAGTAAGCAGGGGGCGATAGGGGAAAAACTGTTTTTT
TRBV7-9	TRBD1	TRBJ1-2	.	CASSHLTDRAVYGYTF	TGTGCCAGCAGCCACCTTACGGACAGGGCGGTCTATGGCTACACCTTC
TRBV7-2	TRBD1	TRBJ2-7	once	CASSLARGTETYEQYF	TGTGCCAGCAGCTTAGCGCGTGGGACAGAAACCTACGAGCAGTACTTC
TRBV15	TRBD1	TRBJ1-1	once	CATSREGQVSDGAFF	TGTGCCACCAGCAGAGAAGGACAGGTCTCAGACGGAGCTTTCTTT
TRBV5-1	TRBD2	TRBJ2-1	.	CASSWPTSGSYNEQFF	TGCGCCAGCAGCTGGCCGACTAGCGGGAGTTACAATGAGCAGTTCTTC
TRBV28	.	TRBJ2-7	.	CASSSIGTSHEPYEQYF	TGTGCCAGCAGTTCAATAGGGACATCTCACGAGCCCTACGAGCAGTACTTC
TRBV29-1	TRBD2	TRBJ2-7	.	CSVPAGDVNEQYF	TGCAGCGTCCCAGCGGGAGACGTAAACGAGCAGTACTTC
TRBV30	.	TRBJ2-5	.	CAWSVLATQETQYF	TGTGCCTGGAGTGTATTGGCAACTCAAGAGACCCAGTACTTC
TRBV7-9	.	TRBJ2-1	.	CASRPITGQRGNEQFF	TGTGCCAGCAGACCCATAACGGGGCAGAGAGGAAATGAGCAGTTCTTC
TRBV6-1	.	TRBJ2-6	.	CASSTPRAGANVLTF	TGTGCCAGCAGTACACCACGGGCTGGGGCCAACGTCCTGACTTTC
TRBV6-5	.	TRBJ2-2	.	CASSRAAGELFF	TGTGCCAGCAGTCGAGCGGCCGGGGAGCTGTTTTTT
TRBV15	TRBD1	TRBJ2-3	.	CATSRDRRSDTQYF	TGTGCCACCAGCCGGGACAGGCGATCAGATACGCAGTATTTT
TRBV6-5	TRBD2	TRBJ2-2	.	CASSSVGGTGELFF	TGTGCCAGCAGCTCGGTGGGGGGGACCGGGGAGCTGTTTTTT
TRBV7-8	.	TRBJ2-1	.	CASSGARDSTPFGQFF	TGTGCCAGCAGCGGGGCCCGGGACTCCACGCCGTTTGGGCAGTTCTTC
TRBV15	TRBD2	TRBJ2-1	.	CATSSSGSGSYNEQFF	TGTGCCACCAGCTCTAGCGGGAGTGGCTCCTACAATGAGCAGTTCTTC
TRBV5-1	.	TRBJ2-7	.	CASSHTREGATYEQYF	TGCGCCAGCAGCCACACCCGGGAGGGGGCTACCTACGAGCAGTACTTC
TRBV7-9	TRBD1	TRBJ1-2	.	CASNTLGQDDYGYTF	TGTGCCAGCAACACCTTGGGACAGGACGACTATGGCTACACCTTC
TRBV7-9	.	TRBJ2-5	.	CASRRTGQETQYF	TGTGCCAGCAGAAGGACGGGCCAAGAGACCCAGTACTTC
TRBV7-9	.	TRBJ2-7	.	CASSTYYEQYF	TGTGCCAGCAGCACATACTACGAGCAGTACTTC
TRBV10-3	.	TRBJ2-2	few	CAISESQAGWELFF	TGTGCCATCAGTGAGTCCCAGGCGGGCTGGGAGCTGTTTTTT
TRBV7-9	.	TRBJ2-7	.	CAAAGGETYEQYF	TGTGCCGCAGCAGGGGGGGAAACCTACGAGCAGTACTTC
TRBV7-9	.	TRBJ2-2	.	CASSFGVLGGELFF	TGTGCCAGCAGCTTTGGAGTGCTCGGCGGGGAGCTGTTTTTT
TRBV4-1	.	TRBJ2-7	.	CASSQLSSSYEQYF	TGCGCCAGCAGCCAGCTTTCGAGCTCCTACGAGCAGTACTTC
TRBV6-1	TRBD2	TRBJ2-7	.	CASSKKRGSSYEQYF	TGTGCCAGCAGTAAGAAGCGGGGGAGCTCCTACGAGCAGTACTTC
TRBV9	.	TRBJ2-7	.	CASSESTGSSYEQYF	TGTGCCAGCAGTGAATCCACAGGGTCCTCCTACGAGCAGTACTTC
TRBV27	TRBD1	TRBJ2-7	.	CASSPGQGLYEQYF	TGTGCCAGCAGTCCCGGACAGGGTTTGTACGAGCAGTACTTC
TRBV28	.	TRBJ2-5	.	CASSLGWETQYF	TGTGCCAGCAGTTTAGGTTGGGAGACCCAGTACTTC
TRBV2	.	TRBJ2-7	.	CASSGFEQYF	TGTGCCAGCAGTGGGTTCGAGCAGTACTTC
TRBV13	.	TRBJ2-1	once	CASSSSHNEQFF	TGTGCCAGCAGCTCCTCCCACAATGAGCAGTTCTTC
TRBV4-1	.	TRBJ1-1	.	CASSPSQGWVYSNTEAFF	TGCGCCAGCAGTCCCAGTCAGGGGTGGGTGTATTCGAACACTGAAGCTTTCTTT
TRBV9	TRBD1	TRBJ2-3	.	CASSARGTGMGTDTQYF	TGTGCCAGCAGCGCGAGAGGGACAGGGATGGGCACAGATACGCAGTATTTT
TRBV4-1	TRBD2	TRBJ2-2	.	CASSQENSGRSYTGELFF	TGCGCCAGCAGCCAAGAAAATAGCGGGAGGAGCTACACCGGGGAGCTGTTTTTT
TRBV11-2	.	TRBJ1-4	once	CASSLDLLGNATNEKLFF	TGTGCCAGCAGCTTAGATCTTTTGGGGAATGCAACTAATGAAAAACTGTTTTTT
TRBV28	.	TRBJ2-7	.	CASSQTPTYDTYEQYF	TGTGCCAGCAGCCAAACCCCGACGTACGATACCTACGAGCAGTACTTC
TRBV7-9	.	TRBJ2-7	.	CASSLAGEEQYF	TGTGCCAGCAGCTTAGCGGGGGAGGAGCAGTACTTC
TRBV6-1	.	TRBJ2-2	.	CASSEFTGKAGELFF	TGTGCCAGCAGTGAATTTACAGGAAAGGCCGGGGAGCTGTTTTTT
TRBV13	.	TRBJ2-1	.	CASSSTERANEQFF	TGTGCCAGCAGCTCTACCGAGAGGGCCAATGAGCAGTTCTTC
TRBV7-8	TRBD1	TRBJ1-1	.	CASTAAGGLTEAFF	TGTGCCAGCACCGCAGCAGGGGGCTTGACTGAAGCTTTCTTT